A selection of T cell receptor beta chains follows, all from one sample in a study of PD-1 blockade in classical Hodgkin lymphoma. The method was immunoSEQ multiplex PCR; TCRdb's version includes in-frame clones alone and lacks a portion of them. The sample carries approximately 84,000 clones, 75% to 85% recorded once. This material consisted of peripheral blood mononuclear cells (PBMCs), taken before the fourth cycle of nivolumab. The source is a human donor with classical Hodgkin lymphoma. CDR3s include the opening cysteine and the closing phenylalanine or tryptophan. Each record gives: V gene, J gene, clone size, D gene, CDR3 protein, CDR3 DNA. D genes are given only for firm matches. For some rows the clone size is stated as once, few or many, or as a class when expanded; others skip it.

>TRBV10-3|TRBJ2-1|NA|NA
CAISESSGSYNEQFF
TGTGCCATCAGTGAGTCGTCTGGCTCCTACAATGAGCAGTTCTTC
>TRBV9|TRBJ2-2|NA|TRBD2
CASSVVGLAGITGELFF
TGTGCCAGCAGCGTAGTTGGCCTAGCGGGAATCACCGGGGAGCTGTTTTTT
>TRBV9|TRBJ2-1|NA|NA
CASSKDRYNEQFF
TGTGCCAGCAGCAAAGACAGATACAATGAGCAGTTCTTC
>TRBV23-1|TRBJ1-5|NA|NA
CASRRDNRSGFSDEYSNQPQHF
TGCGCCAGCCGGCGAGACAATAGGAGTGGATTCTCCGACGAATATAGCAATCAGCCCCAGCATTTT
>TRBV19|TRBJ1-2|NA|NA
CASSILSGSYGYTF
TGTGCCAGTAGTATTTTATCAGGAAGCTATGGCTACACCTTC
>TRBV10-3|TRBJ2-2|NA|TRBD2
CAITPGLAGPGELFF
TGTGCCATCACTCCGGGACTAGCGGGACCCGGGGAGCTGTTTTTT
>TRBV6-1|TRBJ2-2|NA|NA
CASRPGELRGELFF
TGTGCCAGCAGGCCCGGGGAACTCCGCGGGGAGCTGTTTTTT
>TRBV28|TRBJ2-5|NA|TRBD2
CASSFGAGVGETQYF
TGTGCCAGCAGTTTCGGAGCGGGGGTAGGGGAGACCCAGTACTTC
>TRBV7-8|TRBJ2-1|NA|NA
CASSLDYLGNEQFF
TGTGCCAGCAGCTTAGACTACTTAGGTAATGAGCAGTTCTTC
>TRBV5-1|TRBJ1-2|NA|NA
CASSYGTTLYGGYTF
TGCGCCAGCAGCTATGGGACGACCCTTTACGGTGGCTACACCTTC
>TRBV4-3|TRBJ1-5|NA|NA
CASSLEFNQPQHF
TGCGCCAGCAGCCTTGAGTTCAATCAGCCCCAGCATTTT
>TRBV7-2|TRBJ1-3|NA|TRBD1
CASSAQTGGGNTIYF
TGTGCCAGCAGCGCCCAAACAGGGGGCGGAAACACCATATATTTT
>TRBV5-1|TRBJ2-5|NA|TRBD2
CASGSGGAGAGQETQYF
TGCGCCAGCGGCAGCGGTGGGGCGGGAGCGGGGCAAGAGACCCAGTACTTC
>TRBV28|TRBJ1-4|NA|TRBD1
CASSLTTGGNEKLFF
TGTGCCAGCAGTCTGACGACAGGGGGGAATGAAAAACTGTTTTTT
>TRBV6-5|TRBJ1-2|NA|NA
CASSYSGASNYGYTF
TGTGCCAGCAGTTACTCTGGGGCTTCTAACTATGGCTACACCTTC
>TRBV5-4|TRBJ2-1|NA|NA
CASSSRGLVFANEQFF
TGTGCCAGCAGCTCCCGGGGGTTGGTCTTCGCCAATGAGCAGTTCTTC
>TRBV7-8|TRBJ2-1|NA|TRBD2
CASSLKTSGWNEQFF
TGTGCCAGCAGCTTAAAGACTAGCGGATGGAATGAGCAGTTCTTC
>TRBV7-2|TRBJ1-5|NA|NA
CASSLGAGSDQPQHF
TGTGCCAGCAGCTTAGGGGCGGGTAGCGATCAGCCCCAGCATTTT
>TRBV14|TRBJ2-5|few|NA
CASSYNQETQYF
TGTGCCAGCAGCTATAACCAAGAGACCCAGTACTTC
>TRBV10-3|TRBJ2-7|NA|NA
CAIGSDPPYEQYF
TGTGCCATCGGTAGCGATCCGCCATACGAGCAGTACTTC
>TRBV5-6|TRBJ1-4|once|NA
CASSLRAPNEKLFF
TGTGCCAGCAGCCTGAGGGCCCCTAATGAAAAACTGTTTTTT
>TRBV6-1|TRBJ2-1|once|TRBD2
CASSGLAARVNEQFF
TGTGCCAGCAGTGGACTAGCCGCTAGGGTCAATGAGCAGTTCTTC
>TRBV27|TRBJ2-7|NA|NA
CASTPGRPQDEQYF
TGTGCCAGCACCCCCGGGCGGCCCCAGGACGAGCAGTACTTC
>TRBV12-5|TRBJ2-7|NA|NA
CASGGDPYEQYF
TGTGCTAGTGGTGGGGATCCCTACGAGCAGTACTTC
>TRBV5-4|TRBJ2-7|NA|TRBD2
CASSLTGGPGEQYF
TGTGCCAGCAGCTTGACGGGAGGGCCGGGGGAGCAGTACTTC
>TRBV2|TRBJ2-5|NA|NA
CAAQGSRVQETQYF
TGTGCCGCTCAGGGCTCGAGGGTGCAAGAGACCCAGTACTTC
>TRBV14|TRBJ1-3|NA|NA
CASSRSVVSGNTIYF
TGTGCCAGCAGCCGATCGGTGGTCTCTGGAAACACCATATATTTT
>TRBV12-5|TRBJ1-2|NA|NA
CASGLSHAGGYTF
TGTGCTAGTGGTTTGTCCCACGCGGGAGGCTACACCTTC
>TRBV6-1|TRBJ1-5|NA|TRBD1
CATGTGIQPQHF
TGTGCCACCGGGACAGGGATTCAGCCCCAGCATTTT